Each of the 18 T cell receptor beta chains below was sequenced from the same sample in a study of control samples from healthy donors and cancer patients. Measured with immunoSEQ multiplex PCR; TCRdb has only the in-frame clones, and not every one. The data contain fewer than 200,000 clones, 93% of them singletons. Input material: blood. Receptor source: an older woman in good health.

Remarks on this clone: The sample contains more than one DNA sequence encoding this CDR3. The CDR3 DNA follows: TGCGCCAGCAGCTTGGCGGGGGACGGCTACACCTTC. Translation gives CASSLAGDGYTF. This rearrangement joins TRBV5-1 to TRBJ1-2; tentatively, D is TRBD1 (5 bases). This CDR3 comprises 12 residues. The germline CDR1 and CDR2 sequences are SGHRS and YFSETQ. V was trimmed by 0 bases and J by 8 bases, leaving 8 bases between them.

On this clone itself: Other DNA sequences of this sample code for an identical CDR3. This chain links TRBV7-8 with TRBJ1-6; 9 nucleotides align to TRBD1. The CDR3 is made up of 17 amino acids. V was pared by 6 bases and J by 8 bases, with 14 bases of the junction left unmatched. The germline V gene encodes CDR1 SGHVS and CDR2 FQNEAQ. The CDR3 coding sequence is TGTGCCAGCAGTTACGTGACAGGGGGGCTAGGTGATTCACCCCTCCACTTT. It translates to CASSYVTGGLGDSPLHF.

This rearrangement joins TRBV6-2 or TRBV6-3 to TRBJ2-1, with D perhaps TRBD2 (7 bases). Germline values: CDR1 MNHEY, CDR2 SVGEGT. The V and J ends lost 4 bases and 6 bases respectively, with 16 bases between them. The CDR3 runs to 15 residues. DNA for the CDR3: TGTGCCAGCAGTTTTTTAGTGGGGGGGCGCAATGAGCAGTTCTTC. Its protein is CASSFLVGGRNEQFF.

The chain uses TRBV7-2 and TRBJ2-7; D perhaps matches TRBD2 (6 bases). V lost 0 bases and J 7 bases, leaving 10 bases between the germline ends. This CDR3 is 13 amino acids long. CDR1 and CDR2 from the germline V gene are SGHTA and FQGNSA. As DNA, the CDR3 is TGTGCCAGCAGCTTAGCGGAGGGTCAGGAGCAGTACTTC. Amino acid sequence: CASSLAEGQEQYF.

CDR3 protein: CAWTQRSRSYEQYF. CDR3 sequence (DNA): TGTGCCTGGACCCAAAGGTCCCGCTCCTACGAGCAGTACTTC. V and J are TRBV30 and TRBJ2-7; no reliable D call. CDR3 length equals 14 residues. Germline assignment: CDR1 GTSNPN and CDR2 SVGIG (reference sequence). V was pared by 4 bases and J by 0 bases, with 13 bases between.

The chain is built from TRBV5-1 and TRBJ1-4, with 9 bases that match TRBD1. V trimming: 4 bases; J trimming: 7 bases; junction bases outside the gene matches: 2. The length of the CDR3 is 13 residues. Per the germline V gene, CDR1 is SGHRS and CDR2 is YFSETQ. The CDR3 reads CASSVGQGEKLFF. As DNA, the CDR3 is TGCGCCAGCAGCGTGGGACAGGGTGAAAAACTGTTTTTT.

The chain combines TRBV7-2 with TRBJ2-3, with TRBD2 as a possible D gene (6 bases). Germline assignment: CDR1 SGHTA and CDR2 FQGNSA. The CDR3 runs to 14 residues. Trimming took off 4 bases at V and 1 base at J, with 9 bases between the two ends. The CDR3 region has the DNA TGTGCCAGCAGCTCCGGGACTGGCACAGATACGCAGTATTTT. This translates into CASSSGTGTDTQYF. Filled out from reference TRBV7-2 and TRBJ2-3, the complete variable domain reads GAGVSQSPSNKVTEKGKDVELRCDPISGHTALYWYRQSLGQGLEFLIYFQGNSAPDKSGLPSDRFSAERTGGSVSTLTIQRTQQEDSAVYLCASSSGTGTDTQYFGPGTRLTVL.

The chain combines TRBV7-8 with TRBJ1-2, with 7 positions matching TRBD1. The CDR3 consists of 15 residues. The ends lost 5 bases at V and 4 bases at J; junction bases unmatched: 10. CDR1 is SGHVS and CDR2 is FQNEAQ in the germline V gene. CDR3 loop: CASSQSTGTAYGYTF. In DNA, the CDR3 is TGTGCCAGCAGCCAAAGCACAGGGACAGCCTATGGCTACACCTTC.

This clone occurred once. V gene TRBV11-2 combines with J gene TRBJ2-5, with D uncertain. Germline CDR1 SGHAT, CDR2 FQNNGV. V gave up 3 bases and J gave up 2 bases, with 7 bases separating them. The CDR3 contains 13 residues. CDR3 nucleotides: TGTGCCAGCAGCTTTAGAATACAAGAGACCCAGTACTTC. Amino acids: CASSFRIQETQYF.

V and J are TRBV12-5 and TRBJ2-7; D not certain. Trimming left V 1 base short and J 2 bases short, with 9 bases between. Per the germline V gene, CDR1 is LGHNT and CDR2 is FRNRAP. This CDR3 spans 14 amino acids. The CDR3 here is CASGLGQGPYEQYF. The CDR3, as DNA: TGTGCTAGTGGTTTGGGGCAAGGGCCCTACGAGCAGTACTTC.

This clone is a singleton in its sample. V and J are TRBV7-9 and TRBJ2-1; TRBD2 might be the D (6 bases). Deletions cut 1 base from V and 8 bases from J, with 12 bases between. This CDR3 comprises 14 residues. Germline V gene lookup returns CDR1 SEHNR and CDR2 FQNEAQ (reference sequence). As DNA, the CDR3 is TGTGCCAGCAGCTTAGAACTAGCAAAAGATGAGCAGTTCTTC. It translates to CASSLELAKDEQFF.

CDR3 bases: TGTGCCAGCAGCCCAGGAGAAGGGAAGGGCAGCAATCAGCCCCAGCATTTT. Translation: CASSPGEGKGSNQPQHF. This chain links TRBV9 with TRBJ1-5, with D unclear. Trimming removed 4 bases at V and 1 base at J, with 18 bases between. Germline V gene lookup returns CDR1 SGDLS and CDR2 YYNGEE. The CDR3 loop spans 17 amino acids.

The J gene is TRBJ2-1, the V gene TRBV29-1; 11 bases match TRBD2. CDR3 size: 15 residues. V was clipped by 0 bases and J by 7 bases; unmatched bases: 5. Per germline, CDR1 SQVTM and CDR2 ANQGSEA. CDR3 nucleotides: TGCAGCGTTGAAGATCTGGCTAGCGGGGGGAATGAGCAGTTCTTC. It encodes CSVEDLASGGNEQFF.

This chain links TRBV6-4 with TRBJ2-6; 7 bases agree with TRBD1. Germline values: CDR1 MRHNA, CDR2 SNTAGT. Germline trimming cut 5 bases from V and 1 base from J; bases unmatched to any gene: 11. This CDR3 contains 18 residues. This chain's CDR3 is CASSSTGASDSGANVLTF. The CDR3 DNA is TGTGCCAGCAGTTCAACAGGGGCTTCCGATTCTGGGGCCAACGTCCTGACTTTC.

The chain is built from TRBV10-2 and TRBJ2-5; 9 nucleotides align to TRBD2. V shed 8 bases, J shed 5 bases, and the junction held 6 bases outside the gene matches. Germline CDR1 WSHSY, CDR2 SAAADI. The CDR3 is 13 amino acids. In DNA, the CDR3 is TGCGCCAGCTCAGCGGGGGGAGGTGAGACCCAGTACTTC. Residues: CASSAGGGETQYF.

V is TRBV6-4 and J is TRBJ1-2; D is perhaps TRBD1 (5 bases). CDR3 length: 14 residues. Trimming cost V 2 bases and J 1 base, with 8 bases left between them. The V gene's germline CDR1 is MRHNA and CDR2 SNTAGT. The chain's CDR3 is CASSDGTVNYGYTF. The DNA of the CDR3 is TGTGCCAGCAGTGACGGGACCGTTAACTATGGCTACACCTTC.

V gene TRBV7-3 combines with J gene TRBJ2-5, with unresolved D. CDR3 length: 12 amino acids. Germline CDR1 is SGHTA and CDR2 is FQGTGA. The ends were cut back, 2 bases at V and 5 bases at J, with 6 bases in the middle. CDR3 protein: CASSLWQETQYF. The CDR3 DNA reads TGTGCCAGCAGCTTATGGCAGGAGACCCAGTACTTC.

This chain connects TRBV7-9 to TRBJ1-1; D is uncertain. The CDR3 runs 16 residues. Trimming took off 5 bases at V and 2 bases at J, with 18 bases between the two ends. Germline loops: CDR1 SEHNR, CDR2 FQNEAQ (reference sequence). The CDR3 bases are TGTGCCAGCAGCCCTGACACTTGGGGATATAACACTGAAGCTTTCTTT. Its protein is CASSPDTWGYNTEAFF.